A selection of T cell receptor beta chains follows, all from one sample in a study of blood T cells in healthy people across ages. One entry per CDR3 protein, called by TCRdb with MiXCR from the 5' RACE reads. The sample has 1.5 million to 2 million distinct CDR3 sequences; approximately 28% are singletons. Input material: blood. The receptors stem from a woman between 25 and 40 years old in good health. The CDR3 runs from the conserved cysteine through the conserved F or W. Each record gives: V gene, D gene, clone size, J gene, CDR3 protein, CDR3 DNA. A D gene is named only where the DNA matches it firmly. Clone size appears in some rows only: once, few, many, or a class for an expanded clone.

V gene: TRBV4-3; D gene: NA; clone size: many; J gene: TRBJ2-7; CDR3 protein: CASSQGGRAYEQYF; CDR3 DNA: TGCGCCAGCAGCCAAGGAGGCAGGGCTTACGAGCAGTACTTC
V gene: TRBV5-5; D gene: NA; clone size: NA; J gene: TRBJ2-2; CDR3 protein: CASSLSGTAPGGGELFF; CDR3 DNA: TGTGCCAGCAGCTTATCCGGGACAGCTCCCGGGGGCGGGGAGCTGTTTTTT
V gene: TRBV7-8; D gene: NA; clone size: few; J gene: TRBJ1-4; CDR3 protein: CASSLAHGSLPREELFF; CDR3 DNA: TGTGCCAGCAGCTTAGCACACGGGAGTTTACCCCGTGAGGAACTGTTTTTT
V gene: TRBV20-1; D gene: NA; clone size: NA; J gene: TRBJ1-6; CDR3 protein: CSVPGETRHSPLHF; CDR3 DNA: TGCAGTGTCCCAGGGGAGACAAGACATTCACCCCTCCACTTT
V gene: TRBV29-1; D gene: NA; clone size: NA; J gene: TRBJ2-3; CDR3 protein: CSVEGAESTDTQYF; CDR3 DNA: TGCAGCGTTGAAGGGGCAGAGAGCACAGATACGCAGTATTTT
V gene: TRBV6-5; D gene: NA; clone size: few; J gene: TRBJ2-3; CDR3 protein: CASSYKGWGTDTQYF; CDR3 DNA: TGTGCCAGCAGTTATAAGGGCTGGGGCACAGATACGCAGTATTTT
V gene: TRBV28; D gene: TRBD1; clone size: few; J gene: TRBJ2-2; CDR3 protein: CASSFPRGQGADTGELFF; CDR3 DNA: TGTGCCAGCAGTTTCCCAAGGGGACAGGGGGCAGATACCGGGGAGCTGTTTTTT
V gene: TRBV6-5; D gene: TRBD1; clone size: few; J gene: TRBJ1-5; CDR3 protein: CASSTGQGANQPQHF; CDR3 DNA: TGTGCCAGCAGTACGGGCCAGGGGGCCAATCAGCCCCAGCATTTT
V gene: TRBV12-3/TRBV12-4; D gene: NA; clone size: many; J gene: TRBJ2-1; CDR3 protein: CASSLPGTYNEQFF; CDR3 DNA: TGTGCCAGCAGTTTGCCGGGGACCTACAATGAGCAGTTCTTC
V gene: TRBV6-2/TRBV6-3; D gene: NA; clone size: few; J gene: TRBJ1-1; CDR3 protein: CASKRIRKTEAFF; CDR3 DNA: TGTGCCAGCAAGAGGATTAGGAAAACTGAAGCTTTCTTT
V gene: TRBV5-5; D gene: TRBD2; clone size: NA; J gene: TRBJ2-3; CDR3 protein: CASFHEFGGRDTDTQYF; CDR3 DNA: TGTGCCAGCTTCCACGAGTTCGGAGGGAGGGATACAGATACGCAGTATTTT
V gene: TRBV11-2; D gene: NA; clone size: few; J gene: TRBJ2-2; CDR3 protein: CASSLVWRNTGELFF; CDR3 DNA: TGCGCCAGCAGCTTAGTTTGGCGGAACACCGGGGAGCTGTTTTTT
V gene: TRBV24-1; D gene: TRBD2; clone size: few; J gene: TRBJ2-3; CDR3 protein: CATSDPTSGGFTDTQYF; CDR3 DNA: TGTGCCACCAGTGATCCGACTAGCGGGGGTTTCACAGATACGCAGTATTTT
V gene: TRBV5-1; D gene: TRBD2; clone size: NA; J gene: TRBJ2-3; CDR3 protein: CASSLQRGEGDTQYF; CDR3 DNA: TGCGCCAGCAGCTTACAGCGGGGGGAGGGAGATACGCAGTATTTT
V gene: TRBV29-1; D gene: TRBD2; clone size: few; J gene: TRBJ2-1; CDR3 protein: CSSRGLAGYEQFF; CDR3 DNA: TGCAGCTCCCGCGGACTAGCGGGATATGAGCAGTTCTTC
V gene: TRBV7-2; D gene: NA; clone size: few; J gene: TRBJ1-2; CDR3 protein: CASSLVGGFNYGYTF; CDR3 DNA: TGTGCCAGCAGCTTAGTTGGAGGGTTTAACTATGGCTACACCTTC
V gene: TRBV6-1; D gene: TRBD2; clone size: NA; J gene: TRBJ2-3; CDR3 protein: CASRRAGAGTDTQYF; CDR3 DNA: TGTGCCAGCAGAAGAGCGGGAGCCGGCACAGATACGCAGTATTTT
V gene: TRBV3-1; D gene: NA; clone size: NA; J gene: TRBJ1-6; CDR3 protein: CASSQQASFPLHF; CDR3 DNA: TGTGCCAGCAGCCAACAGGCTTCGTTCCCCCTCCACTTT
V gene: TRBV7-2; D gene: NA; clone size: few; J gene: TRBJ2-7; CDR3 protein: CASRAPDRPLEQYF; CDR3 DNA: TGTGCCAGCAGGGCCCCGGACAGACCTTTGGAGCAGTACTTC
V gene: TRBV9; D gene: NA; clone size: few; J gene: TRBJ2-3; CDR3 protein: CASSVAKGRPSTDTQYF; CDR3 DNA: TGTGCCAGCAGCGTAGCTAAGGGGCGTCCTAGCACAGATACGCAGTATTTT
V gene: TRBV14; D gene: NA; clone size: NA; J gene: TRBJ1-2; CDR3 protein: CASSQGGGSPNYGYTF; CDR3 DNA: TGTGCCAGCAGCCAAGGCGGGGGGTCTCCGAACTATGGCTACACCTTC
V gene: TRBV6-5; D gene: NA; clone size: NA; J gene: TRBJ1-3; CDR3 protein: CASRDTEAGIRNTIYF; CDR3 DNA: TGTGCCAGCAGAGACACTGAGGCAGGGATCCGAAACACCATATATTTT
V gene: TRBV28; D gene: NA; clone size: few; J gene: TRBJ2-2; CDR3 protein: CASSSRNSGELFF; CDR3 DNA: TGTGCCAGCAGTTCGAGAAACTCCGGGGAGCTGTTTTTT
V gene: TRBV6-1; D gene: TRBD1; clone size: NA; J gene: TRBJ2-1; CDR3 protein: CASSVFRDRGLDEQFF; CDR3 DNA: TGTGCCAGCAGTGTATTTCGAGACAGGGGGCTCGATGAGCAGTTCTTC
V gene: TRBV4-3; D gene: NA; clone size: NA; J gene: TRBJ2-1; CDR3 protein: CVSSPDPKGALSYNEQFF; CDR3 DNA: TGCGTCAGCAGCCCAGATCCCAAGGGCGCGCTCTCCTACAATGAGCAGTTCTTC
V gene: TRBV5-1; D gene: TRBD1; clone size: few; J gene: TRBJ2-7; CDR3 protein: CASRTSGTGSDEQYF; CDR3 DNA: TGCGCCAGCCGGACCTCCGGGACAGGGAGCGACGAGCAGTACTTC
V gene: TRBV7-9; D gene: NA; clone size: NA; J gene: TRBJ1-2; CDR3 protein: CASSLERSLGGYTF; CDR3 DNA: TGTGCCAGCAGCTTAGAAAGGTCTTTGGGTGGCTACACCTTC
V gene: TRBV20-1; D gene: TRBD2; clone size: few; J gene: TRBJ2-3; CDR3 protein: CSANPSGTRDTQYF; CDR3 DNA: TGCAGTGCTAACCCCAGCGGGACCCGCGATACGCAGTATTTT
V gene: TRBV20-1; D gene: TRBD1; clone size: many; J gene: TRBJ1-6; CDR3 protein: CSAREAVGTGGSPLHF; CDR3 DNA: TGCAGTGCTAGAGAGGCGGTTGGGACAGGGGGATCACCCCTCCACTTT
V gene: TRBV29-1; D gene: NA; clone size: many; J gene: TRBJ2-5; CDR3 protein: CSVESTEAQYF; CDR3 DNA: TGCAGCGTTGAGTCGACTGAAGCCCAGTACTTC
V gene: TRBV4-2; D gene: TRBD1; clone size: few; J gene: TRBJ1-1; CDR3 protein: CASSPLGTGNKGGTEAFF; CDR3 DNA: TGTGCCAGCAGCCCACTCGGGACAGGCAATAAGGGGGGCACTGAAGCTTTCTTT
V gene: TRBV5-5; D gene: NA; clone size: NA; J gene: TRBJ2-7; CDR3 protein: CASSFTKPGTWTYEQYF; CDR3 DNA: TGTGCCAGCAGCTTCACCAAACCGGGAACCTGGACCTACGAGCAGTACTTC
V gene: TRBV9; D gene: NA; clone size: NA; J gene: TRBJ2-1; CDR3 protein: CASRTGAVGEQFF; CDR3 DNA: TGTGCCAGCAGGACGGGAGCAGTCGGTGAGCAGTTCTTC
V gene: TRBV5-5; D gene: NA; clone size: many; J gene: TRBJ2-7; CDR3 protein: CASSLAGGSNYEQYF; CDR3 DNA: TGTGCCAGCAGCTTGGCCGGGGGATCCAACTACGAGCAGTACTTC
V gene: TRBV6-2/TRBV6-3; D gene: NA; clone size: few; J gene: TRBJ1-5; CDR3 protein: CASSPDGDNNQPQHF; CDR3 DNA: TGTGCCAGCAGCCCGGACGGCGATAACAATCAGCCCCAGCATTTT
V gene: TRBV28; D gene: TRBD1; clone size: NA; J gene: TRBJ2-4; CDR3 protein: CASSRQGARSKNIQYF; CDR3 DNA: TGTGCCAGCAGTAGACAGGGGGCGAGGTCCAAAAACATTCAGTACTTC
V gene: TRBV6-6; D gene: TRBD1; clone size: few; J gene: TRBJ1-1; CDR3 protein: CASSTLLTGVGTEAFF; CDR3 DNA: TGTGCCAGCAGCACCCTCCTGACAGGGGTCGGCACTGAAGCTTTCTTT
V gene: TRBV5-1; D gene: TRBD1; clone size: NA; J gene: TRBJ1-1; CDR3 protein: CASSPTGVYTEAFF; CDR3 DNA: TGCGCCAGCAGCCCGACAGGGGTATACACTGAAGCTTTCTTT
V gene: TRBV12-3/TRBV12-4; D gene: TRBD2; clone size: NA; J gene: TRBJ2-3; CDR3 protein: CASSFWGTSGTDTEYF; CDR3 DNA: TGTGCCAGCAGTTTTTGGGGGACTAGCGGCACAGATACGGAGTATTTT
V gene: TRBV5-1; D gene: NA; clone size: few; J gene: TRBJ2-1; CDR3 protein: CASSSAAGTYNEQFF; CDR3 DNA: TGCGCCAGCAGCTCCGCCGCGGGCACATACAATGAGCAGTTCTTC
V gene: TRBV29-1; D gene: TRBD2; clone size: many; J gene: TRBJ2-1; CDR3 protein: CSAYRLAGDSEQFF; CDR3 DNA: TGCAGCGCCTACCGACTAGCGGGGGACAGTGAGCAGTTCTTC
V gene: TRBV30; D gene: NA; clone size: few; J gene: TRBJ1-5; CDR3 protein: CAWSLGELRQPQHF; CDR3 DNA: TGTGCCTGGAGTCTCGGGGAGTTGCGTCAGCCCCAGCATTTT
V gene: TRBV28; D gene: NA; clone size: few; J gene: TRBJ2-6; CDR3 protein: CASRGGTSGGANVLTF; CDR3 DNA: TGTGCCAGCAGAGGGGGAACCTCTGGAGGGGCCAACGTCCTGACTTTC
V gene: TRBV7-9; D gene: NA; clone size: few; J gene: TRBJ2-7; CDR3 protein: CASRLSSYEQYF; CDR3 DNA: TGTGCCAGCAGGCTAAGCTCCTACGAGCAGTACTTC
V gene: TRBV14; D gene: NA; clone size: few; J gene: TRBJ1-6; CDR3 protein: CASSQDLNSPLHF; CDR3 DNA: TGTGCCAGCAGCCAAGATCTTAATTCACCCCTCCACTTT
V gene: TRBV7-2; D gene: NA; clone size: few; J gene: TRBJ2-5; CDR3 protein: CASSRLQEGGETQYF; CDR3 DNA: TGTGCCAGCAGCCGCCTCCAGGAAGGGGGAGAGACCCAGTACTTC
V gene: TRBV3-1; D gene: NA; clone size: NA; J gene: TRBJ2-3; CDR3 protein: CATRGAWMQYF; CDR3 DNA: TGTGCCACCCGTGGGGCTTGGATGCAGTATTTT
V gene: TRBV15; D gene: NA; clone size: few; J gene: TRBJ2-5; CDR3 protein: CATSRVEGETQYF; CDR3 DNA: TGTGCCACCAGCAGAGTTGAGGGAGAGACCCAGTACTTC
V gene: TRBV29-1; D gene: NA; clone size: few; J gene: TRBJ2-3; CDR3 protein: CSVEDQFREGPGTDTQYF; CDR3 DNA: TGCAGCGTTGAAGATCAATTCCGGGAAGGGCCCGGCACAGATACGCAGTATTTT
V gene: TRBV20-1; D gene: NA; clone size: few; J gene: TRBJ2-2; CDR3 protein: CSARGVKGLANTGELFF; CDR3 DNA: TGCAGTGCTAGAGGGGTAAAGGGGCTAGCAAACACCGGGGAGCTGTTTTTT
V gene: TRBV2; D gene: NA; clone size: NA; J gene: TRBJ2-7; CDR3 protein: CASRLNGGSYEQYF; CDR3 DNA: TGTGCCAGCCGTCTGAATGGGGGTTCCTACGAGCAGTACTTC
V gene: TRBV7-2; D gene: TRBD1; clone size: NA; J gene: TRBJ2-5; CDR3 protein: CASSYDRGTETQYF; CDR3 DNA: TGTGCCAGCAGCTATGACAGGGGGACGGAGACCCAGTACTTC
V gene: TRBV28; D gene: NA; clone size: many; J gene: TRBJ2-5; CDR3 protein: CASSLADRIVETQYF; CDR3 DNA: TGTGCCAGCAGTTTAGCAGACAGGATCGTAGAGACCCAGTACTTC
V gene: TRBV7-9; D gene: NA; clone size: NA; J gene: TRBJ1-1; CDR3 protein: CASSLTTNRVAEAFF; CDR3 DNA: TGTGCCAGCAGCCTCACTACGAACAGGGTGGCTGAAGCTTTCTTT
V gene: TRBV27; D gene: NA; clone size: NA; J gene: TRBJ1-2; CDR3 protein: CASSYRTDSYGYTF; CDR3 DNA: TGTGCCAGCAGTTATAGGACAGATTCCTATGGCTACACCTTC
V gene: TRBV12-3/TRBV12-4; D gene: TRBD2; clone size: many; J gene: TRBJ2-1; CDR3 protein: CASSPPSGGDNEQFF; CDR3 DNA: TGTGCCAGCAGTCCTCCTAGCGGGGGTGACAATGAGCAGTTCTTC
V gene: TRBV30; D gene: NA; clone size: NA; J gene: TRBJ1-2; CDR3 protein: CAWSVKGYESRYTF; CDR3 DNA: TGTGCCTGGAGTGTAAAGGGCTATGAGAGTCGCTACACCTTC
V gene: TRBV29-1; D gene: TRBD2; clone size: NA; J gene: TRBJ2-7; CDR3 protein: CSSSGSSYNEQYF; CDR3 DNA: TGCAGCTCGAGCGGGAGCTCCTACAATGAGCAGTACTTC